The rows below give T cell receptor beta chains drawn from one sample of a study of blood T cell repertoires in COVID-19. Clones were read by immunoSEQ multiplex PCR, and TCRdb kept only the in-frame ones, dropping some. The table includes 88,000 or so clones, around nine tenths detected once. The sample comprised peripheral blood. The source is a man aged 60-69 years with acute or convalescent COVID-19. Both conserved end residues are part of each CDR3. The D gene is left open where the match is weak. Rows may omit the clone size; those that give it use once, few, many or a size class.

d_call	clone_size	j_call	v_call	cdr3_length	cdr3_nt	cdr3_aa
TRBD1	.	TRBJ2-2	TRBV7-9	14	TGTGCCAGCAGACCTCGGACAGGAACCGGGGAGCTGTTTTTT	CASRPRTGTGELFF
TRBD1	.	TRBJ1-1	TRBV18	14	TGTGCCAGCTCAACGACAGGGTTTCACACTGAAGCTTTCTTT	CASSTTGFHTEAFF
TRBD1	.	TRBJ1-1	TRBV18	20	TGTGCCAGCTCACCTATAATTCGGACAGGGGGCGCAAGAGTGGACACTGAAGCTTTCTTT	CASSPIIRTGGARVDTEAFF
.	.	TRBJ2-5	TRBV5-1	14	TGCGCCAGCAGCTTGAAGGACATCCAAGAGACCCAGTACTTC	CASSLKDIQETQYF
.	.	TRBJ1-2	TRBV11-2	12	TGTGCCAGCAGCTCCGAGGGTAATGGCTACACCTTC	CASSSEGNGYTF
TRBD2	.	TRBJ2-1	TRBV11-2	16	TGTGCCAGCAGCTTAGTGGGGCTAGCGGCTCACAATGAGCAGTTCTTC	CASSLVGLAAHNEQFF
TRBD1	once	TRBJ1-2	TRBV5-1	13	TGCGCCAGCAGCACACCGGGACAGCCTAGCTACACCTTC	CASSTPGQPSYTF
TRBD1	.	TRBJ1-6	TRBV9	14	TGTGCCAGCAGCTCGACAGGGGAGGTTTCACCCCTCCACTTT	CASSSTGEVSPLHF
.	few	TRBJ2-5	TRBV12-3/TRBV12-4	13	TGTGCCAGCAGTTCGCAGGGATGGGAGACCCAGTACTTC	CASSSQGWETQYF
.	.	TRBJ2-3	TRBV2	15	TGTGCCAGCAGTGTACAGGGCTCTAGCACAGATACGCAGTATTTT	CASSVQGSSTDTQYF
TRBD2	.	TRBJ2-3	TRBV20-1	15	TGCAGTGCTAGTTCCACTAGCGGGAGGACAGATACGCAGTATTTT	CSASSTSGRTDTQYF
TRBD1	.	TRBJ2-7	TRBV13	14	TGTGCCAGCAGCCAGACGGGACAGGGACTCGAGCAGTACTTC	CASSQTGQGLEQYF
TRBD2	.	TRBJ2-5	TRBV7-6	16	TGTGCCAGCAGCTCCCAGCGACTAGCCGGGGTAGAGACCCAGTACTTC	CASSSQRLAGVETQYF
.	.	TRBJ1-5	TRBV2	16	TGTGCCAGCAGTGATGCCGGGCCGAGAGGGTATCAGCCCCAGCATTTT	CASSDAGPRGYQPQHF
.	.	TRBJ1-2	TRBV28	11	TGTGCCAGCAGTCTAGGATGGGGCTACACCTTC	CASSLGWGYTF
.	.	TRBJ1-2	TRBV12-3/TRBV12-4	13	TGTGCCAGCAGCCGTGACAACTACTATGGCTACACCTTC	CASSRDNYYGYTF